A single sample is the source of the 26 T cell receptor beta chains below, sequenced in a study of cytomegalovirus exposure and HLA in healthy donors. PCR primers comprised 60 Vbeta and 13 Jbeta primers. TCRdb keeps only in-frame clones here, not all; method: immunoSEQ multiplex PCR. The table has about 160,000 clones, roughly three quarters seen once. Sequencing input: PBMCs. The source is a man between 60 and 75 years old in good health and CMV-seronegative.

The chain has TRBV6-5 and TRBJ2-7, with TRBD2 as a possible D gene (5 bases). The CDR3 is made up of 15 amino acids. Per the germline V gene, CDR1 is MNHEY and CDR2 is SVGAGI. The V end lost 6 bases, the J end lost 1 base, and 16 bases lay between the germline ends. The CDR3 reads CASRTPGRGSYEQYF. In DNA, the CDR3 is TGTGCCAGCAGAACTCCCGGGCGAGGGTCCTACGAGCAGTACTTC.

A few counts support this clone. V is TRBV28 and J is TRBJ1-1; 7 nucleotides match TRBD1. The CDR3 sequence is 15 residues long. Germline V lookup: CDR1 MDHEN, CDR2 SYDVKM. With V trimmed by 6 bases and J by 1 base, 8 bases remained unmatched. The CDR3 reads CASSKPRTGNTEAFF. CDR3 DNA: TGTGCCAGCAGCAAACCCCGGACAGGGAACACTGAAGCTTTCTTT.

This clone was seen just once. The V and J genes are TRBV10-3 and TRBJ2-5; D is ambiguous. The V end lost 7 bases, the J end lost 2 bases, and 8 bases lay between the germline ends. This CDR3 spans 12 amino acids. The germline gives CDR1 ENHRY, CDR2 SYGVKD. The CDR3 is CAITTRQETQYF. CDR3 in DNA: TGTGCCATCACCACTCGTCAAGAGACCCAGTACTTC.

V and J are TRBV5-8 and TRBJ1-5; 7 positions match TRBD1. CDR3 length: 17 amino acids. The germline V gene encodes CDR1 SGHTS and CDR2 YDEGEE. The junction had 10 bases not matched to a gene; V was cut back by 4 bases and J by 0 bases. The CDR3, as DNA: TGTGCCAGCAGCCCGGGGACAGAGGATTATAGCAATCAGCCCCAGCATTTT. This gives the protein CASSPGTEDYSNQPQHF.

This clone showed up just a few times. The V call is TRBV5-6, the J call TRBJ2-3; a possible D gene is TRBD2 (6 bases). Deletions cut 0 bases from V and 8 bases from J, with 13 bases between. The germline V gene encodes CDR1 SGHDT and CDR2 YYEEEE. The CDR3 loop spans 14 amino acids. The CDR3 region has the DNA TGTGCCAGCAGCTTGGGGAGGGATCTCGGTACGCAGTATTTT. Protein product: CASSLGRDLGTQYF.

This rearrangement joins TRBV2 to TRBJ2-7; 11 positions match TRBD2. This CDR3 comprises 18 residues. With V trimmed by 8 bases and J by 0 bases, 15 bases remained unmatched. Germline V gene lookup returns CDR1 SNHLY and CDR2 FYNNEI. The CDR3 reads CASRSGLAAGSSSYEQYF. CDR3 bases: TGTGCCAGCCGCTCGGGACTAGCGGCTGGCTCCTCCTCCTACGAGCAGTACTTC.

The genes are TRBV28 and TRBJ2-5; D is perhaps TRBD1 (8 bases). Trimming shortened V by 5 bases and J by 5 bases, and 18 bases separated the two germline ends. The CDR3 consists of 15 residues. Germline CDR1 MDHEN, CDR2 SYDVKM. CDR3 nucleotide sequence: TGTGCCAGCAGTGGGGGGGACAGGTTGGGGGAGACCCAGTACTTC. Translation: CASSGGDRLGETQYF.

As regards this clone: A read error may produce the germline difference seen at one junction end. The V call is TRBV7-9, the J call TRBJ1-4; no clear D. Per the germline V gene, CDR1 is SEHNR and CDR2 is FQNEAQ (reference sequence). The length of the CDR3 is 12 residues. The CDR3 DNA is TGTTCCAGCAGCCCCGGGAATGAAAAACTGTTTTTT. Translation gives CSSSPGNEKLFF.

The chain couples TRBV15 to TRBJ2-5, with a possible D match to TRBD1 (6 bases). This CDR3 has 15 amino acids. Germline V lookup: CDR1 LNHNV, CDR2 YYDKDF (reference sequence). The V end was cut by 1 base, the J end by 5 bases, with 14 bases between. The CDR3 nucleotides are TGTGCCACCAGCAGAGGCACAGGGATTTCGGAGACCCAGTACTTC. It translates to CATSRGTGISETQYF.

The chain has TRBV4-3 and TRBJ2-3; 11 nucleotides line up with TRBD2. Germline CDR1 and CDR2: LGHNA and YSLEER. The CDR3 runs to 15 residues. The V gene end was trimmed by 4 bases and the J gene end by 4 bases; junction bases not matched to a gene: 4. The CDR3 DNA follows: TGCGCCAGCAGCCCTACTAGCGGGGGAGCAGATACGCAGTATTTT. Its translation is CASSPTSGGADTQYF.

The gene calls are TRBV21-1 and TRBJ1-5. TRBV21-1 represents a pseudogene. The CDR3 consists of 17 residues. In nucleotides, the CDR3 is TGTGCCAGCACCATCTGGGGGGGGTGGAGAGAAGGACAGCCCCAGCATTTT. Encoded protein: CASTIWGGWREGQPQHF.

The genes are TRBV29-1 and TRBJ1-5, with 7 bases that match TRBD1. V shed 4 bases and J 6 bases; nucleotides not matched to a gene: 6. The CDR3 runs 13 residues. Germline V CDR1 and CDR2: SQVTM, ANQGSEA. Written as DNA, the CDR3 is TGCAGCGTTGCCGGGACAGAAGGTCAGCCCCAGCATTTT. Protein sequence: CSVAGTEGQPQHF.

This chain links TRBV14 with TRBJ2-7, with 9 nucleotides matching TRBD2. The V gene's germline CDR1 is SGHDN and CDR2 FVKESK. This CDR3 contains 15 residues. V dropped 3 bases and J dropped 1; count of bases not matched to a gene: 4. The CDR3 here is CASSHPAGGSYEQYF. For the CDR3, the DNA is TGTGCCAGCAGCCATCCAGCGGGAGGTTCCTACGAGCAGTACTTC.

The chain carries TRBV29-1 and TRBJ2-6; D is perhaps TRBD1 (6 bases). CDR1 SQVTM and CDR2 ANQGSEA come from the germline V gene. The CDR3 consists of 16 residues. V was pared by 6 bases and J by 0 bases, with 15 bases between. The CDR3 nucleotides are TGCAGCGTCTTCCGGGACACCGACTCTGGGGCCAACGTCCTGACTTTC. Translation gives CSVFRDTDSGANVLTF.

This clone was observed a few times. The chain is built from TRBV28 and TRBJ2-3, with TRBD2 matching 8 bases. J was trimmed by 2 bases and V by 5 bases; bases with no gene match: 9. The germline gives CDR1 MDHEN, CDR2 SYDVKM. This CDR3 comprises 16 residues. The DNA of the CDR3 is TGTGCCAGCAGTCAAACAACTAGCGGAGTCACAGATACGCAGTATTTT. As protein: CASSQTTSGVTDTQYF.

The rearrangement uses TRBV21-1 and TRBJ2-5; no DNA check was done on the table's D call, TRBD1. TRBV21-1 constitutes a pseudogene. This CDR3 is built from 15 residues. The chain's CDR3 is CASSKRGQGGETQYF. For the CDR3, the DNA is TGTGCCAGCAGCAAAAGAGGACAGGGTGGAGAGACCCAGTACTTC.

This clone was seen only a few times. This chain connects TRBV7-2 to TRBJ1-1; no clear D. V was shortened by 1 base and J by 1 base, with 4 bases between the two germline ends. Germline V gene lookup returns CDR1 SGHTA and CDR2 FQGNSA. The CDR3 runs 13 residues. This CDR3 is CASSLEPNTEAFF. In DNA form, the CDR3 reads TGTGCCAGCAGCTTAGAGCCGAACACTGAAGCTTTCTTT.

The chain is built from TRBV7-9 and TRBJ1-3, with D perhaps TRBD1 (5 bases). The V gene lost 5 bases and the J gene lost 8 bases, with 16 bases spanning the gap. Germline lookup yields CDR1 SEHNR and CDR2 FQNEAQ (reference sequence). This CDR3 region has 14 residues. The CDR3 sequence is CASSRARGADTIYF. CDR3 sequence (DNA): TGTGCCAGCAGCAGGGCAAGGGGTGCAGACACCATATATTTT.

This chain links TRBV30 with TRBJ2-5; TRBD2 agrees at 8 bases. The CDR3 extends over 13 amino acids. V shed 3 bases, J shed 5 bases, and the junction held 5 bases outside the gene matches. The V gene's germline CDR1 is GTSNPN and CDR2 SVGIG (reference sequence). CDR3 loop: CAWSGRAGETQYF. The CDR3, as DNA: TGTGCCTGGAGCGGGAGGGCCGGGGAGACCCAGTACTTC.

The chain has TRBV18 and TRBJ2-3; the match to TRBD2 covers 12 bases. The CDR3 has 16 residues. Looked up from germline, CDR1 is KGHSH and CDR2 is LQKENI. J gave up 6 bases and V 3 bases, and 7 bases lay outside the gene matches. DNA of the CDR3: TGTGCCAGCTCACCCAGGACTAGCGGGGCATCGGATACGCAGTATTTT. It encodes CASSPRTSGASDTQYF.

This chain joins TRBV19 and TRBJ2-7, with 7 nucleotides matching TRBD1. Per the germline V gene, CDR1 is LNHDA and CDR2 is SQIVND (reference sequence). After removal of 6 bases from V and 0 bases from J, the junction contained 5 bases not matched to a gene. CDR3 length: 14 amino acids. The CDR3 reads CASSGTVSSYEQYF. The CDR3 DNA reads as TGTGCCAGTAGCGGGACAGTTAGCTCCTACGAGCAGTACTTC.

This chain joins TRBV28 and TRBJ2-7; D ambiguous. Trimming pared 3 bases from V and 7 bases from J, leaving 4 bases between. The CDR3 sequence is 10 residues long. Germline lookup yields CDR1 MDHEN and CDR2 SYDVKM. The CDR3 sequence: CASSFREQYF. Written as DNA, the CDR3 is TGTGCCAGCAGTTTTCGGGAGCAGTACTTC.

The rearrangement joins TRBV2 to TRBJ2-5; TRBD2 might be the D (7 bases). The CDR3 consists of 13 residues. Trimming took off 8 bases at V and 4 bases at J, with 14 bases between the two ends. Germline CDR1 SNHLY, CDR2 FYNNEI. This CDR3 reads CASGGGALETQYF. The CDR3 DNA sequence: TGTGCCAGCGGAGGGGGGGCCCTAGAGACCCAGTACTTC.

The gene calls are TRBV6-6 and TRBJ2-6; 10 nucleotides match TRBD1. V dropped 4 bases and J dropped 0; count of bases not matched to a gene: 0. Germline V gene lookup returns CDR1 MNHNY and CDR2 SVGAGI (reference sequence). The CDR3 has 16 residues. As DNA, the CDR3 is TGTGCCAGCAGTTGGACAGGGGGCTCTGGGGCCAACGTCCTGACTTTC. This translates into CASSWTGGSGANVLTF.

This chain links TRBV5-1 with TRBJ2-7, with 12 bases aligning to TRBD2. Germline V gene data show CDR1 as SGHRS and CDR2 as YFSETQ. This CDR3 comprises 15 residues. V gave up 6 bases and J gave up 3 bases; unmatched junction bases: 7. The CDR3 nucleotides read TGCGCCAGCACCCGTGAGGGACTAGCGGGCTACGAGCAGTACTTC. Protein sequence: CASTREGLAGYEQYF.

The V and J genes are TRBV27 and TRBJ1-1; 10 bases align to TRBD1. V shed 8 bases, J shed 5 bases, and the junction held 5 bases outside the gene matches. The V gene's germline CDR1 is MNHEY and CDR2 SMNVEV (reference sequence). The CDR3 covers 13 residues. CDR3 region: CASSDRGLTEAFF. CDR3 nucleotide sequence: TGTGCCAGCTCTGACAGGGGGCTTACTGAAGCTTTCTTT.